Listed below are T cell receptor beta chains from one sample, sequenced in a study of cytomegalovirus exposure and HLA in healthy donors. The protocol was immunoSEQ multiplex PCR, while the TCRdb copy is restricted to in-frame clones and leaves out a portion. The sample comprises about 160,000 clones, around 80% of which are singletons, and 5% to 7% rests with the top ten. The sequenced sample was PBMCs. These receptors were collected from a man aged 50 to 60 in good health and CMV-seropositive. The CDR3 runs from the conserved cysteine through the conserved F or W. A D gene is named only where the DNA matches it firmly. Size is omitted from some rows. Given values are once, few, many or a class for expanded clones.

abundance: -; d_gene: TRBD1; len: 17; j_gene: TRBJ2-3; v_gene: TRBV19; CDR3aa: CASTPNPGQGPTDTQYF; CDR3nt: TGTGCCAGTACCCCAAATCCGGGACAGGGGCCCACAGATACGCAGTATTTT
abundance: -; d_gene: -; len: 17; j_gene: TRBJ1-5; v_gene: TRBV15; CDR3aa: CATSVRRGPTANQPQHF; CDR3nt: TGTGCCACCAGCGTGAGGAGGGGACCGACCGCGAATCAGCCCCAGCATTTT
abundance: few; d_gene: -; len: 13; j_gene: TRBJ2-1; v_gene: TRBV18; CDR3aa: CASSPTSHNEQFF; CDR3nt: TGTGCCAGCTCCCCGACATCCCACAATGAGCAGTTCTTC
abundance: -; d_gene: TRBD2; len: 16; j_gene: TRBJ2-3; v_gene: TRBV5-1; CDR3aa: CASSLNPSGGTNTQYF; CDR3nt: TGCGCCAGCAGCTTGAACCCTAGCGGGGGGACGAATACGCAGTATTTT
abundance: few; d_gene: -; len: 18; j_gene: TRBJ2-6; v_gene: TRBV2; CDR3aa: CASSITGDNYAGANVLTF; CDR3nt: TGTGCCAGCAGTATTACAGGAGACAACTACGCTGGGGCCAACGTCCTGACTTTC
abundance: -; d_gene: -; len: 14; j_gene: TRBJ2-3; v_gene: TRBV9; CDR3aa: CASSGTRGPDTQYF; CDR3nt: TGTGCCAGCAGCGGAACCAGGGGCCCAGATACGCAGTATTTT
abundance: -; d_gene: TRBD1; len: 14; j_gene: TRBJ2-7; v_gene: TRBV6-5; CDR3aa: CASSRQGARYEQYF; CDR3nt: TGTGCCAGCAGTCGACAGGGGGCACGCTACGAGCAGTACTTC
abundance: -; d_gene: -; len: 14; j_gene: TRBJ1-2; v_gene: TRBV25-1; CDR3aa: CASSPPGLNYGYTF; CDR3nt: TGTGCCAGCAGCCCTCCGGGACTTAACTATGGCTACACCTTC
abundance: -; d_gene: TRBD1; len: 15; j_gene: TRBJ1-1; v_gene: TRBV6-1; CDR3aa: CASRDTGQGNIEAFF; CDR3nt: TGTGCCAGCAGGGACACCGGACAGGGAAACATTGAAGCTTTCTTT
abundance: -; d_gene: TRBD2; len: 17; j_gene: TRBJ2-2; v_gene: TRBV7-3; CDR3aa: CASSLNSGGADTGELFF; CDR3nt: TGTGCCAGCAGCTTAAATAGCGGGGGGGCGGACACCGGGGAGCTGTTTTTT
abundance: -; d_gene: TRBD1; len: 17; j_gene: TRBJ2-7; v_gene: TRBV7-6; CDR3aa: CACSLSSVQGDSYEQYF; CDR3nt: TGTGCCTGCAGCTTATCGTCCGTACAGGGGGACTCCTACGAGCAGTACTTC
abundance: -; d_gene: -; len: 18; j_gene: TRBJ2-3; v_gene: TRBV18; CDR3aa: CASSLYRLGPESADTQYF; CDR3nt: TGTGCCAGCTCGCTTTACAGGCTTGGACCGGAATCGGCAGATACGCAGTATTTT
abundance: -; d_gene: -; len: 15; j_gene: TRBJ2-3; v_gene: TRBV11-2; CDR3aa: CASSSGVLGTDTQYF; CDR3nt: TGTGCCAGCAGCTCCGGAGTTCTGGGCACAGATACGCAGTATTTT
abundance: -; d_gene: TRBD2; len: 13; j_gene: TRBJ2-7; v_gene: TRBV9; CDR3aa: CASSGGGRGEQYF; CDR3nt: TGTGCCAGCAGCGGAGGAGGGAGGGGCGAGCAGTACTTC
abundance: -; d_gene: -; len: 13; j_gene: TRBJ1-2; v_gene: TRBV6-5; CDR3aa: CASSYRQAHGYTF; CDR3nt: TGTGCCAGCAGTTACCGACAGGCCCATGGCTACACCTTC
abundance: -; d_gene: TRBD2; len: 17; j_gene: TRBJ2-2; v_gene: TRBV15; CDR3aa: CATSRDTLAGATGELFF; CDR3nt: TGTGCCACCAGCAGAGATACTCTAGCGGGAGCCACCGGGGAGCTGTTTTTT
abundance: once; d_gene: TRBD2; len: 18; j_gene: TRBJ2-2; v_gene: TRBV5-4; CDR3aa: CASSLAWLAGSNTGELFF; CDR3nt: TGTGCCAGCAGCTTGGCGTGGCTAGCGGGATCTAACACCGGGGAGCTGTTTTTT
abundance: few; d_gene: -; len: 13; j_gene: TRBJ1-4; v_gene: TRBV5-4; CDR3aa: CASSLNREEKLFF; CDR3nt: TGTGCCAGCAGCTTGAACAGGGAAGAAAAACTGTTTTTT
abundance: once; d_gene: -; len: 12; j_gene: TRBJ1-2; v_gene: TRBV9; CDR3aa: CASHGTAYGYTF; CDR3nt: TGTGCCAGCCACGGCACAGCCTATGGCTACACCTTC
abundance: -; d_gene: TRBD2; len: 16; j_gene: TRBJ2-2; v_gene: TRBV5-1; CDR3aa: CASSLRSSGDTGELFF; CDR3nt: TGTGCCAGCAGCTTGAGGTCTAGCGGAGACACCGGGGAGCTGTTTTTT